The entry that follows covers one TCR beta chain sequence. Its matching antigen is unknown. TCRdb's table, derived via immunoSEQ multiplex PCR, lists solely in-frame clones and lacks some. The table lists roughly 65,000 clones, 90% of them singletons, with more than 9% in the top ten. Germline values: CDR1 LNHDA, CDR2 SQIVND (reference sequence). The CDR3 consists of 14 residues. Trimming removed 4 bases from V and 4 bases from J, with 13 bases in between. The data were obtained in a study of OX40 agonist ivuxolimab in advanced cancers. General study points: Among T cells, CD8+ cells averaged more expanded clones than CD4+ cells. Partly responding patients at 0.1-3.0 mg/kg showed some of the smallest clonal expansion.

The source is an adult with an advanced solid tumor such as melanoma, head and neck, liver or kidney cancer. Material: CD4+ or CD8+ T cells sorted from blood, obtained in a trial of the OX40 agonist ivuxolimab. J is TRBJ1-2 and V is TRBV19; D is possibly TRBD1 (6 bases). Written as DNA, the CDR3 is TGTGCCAGTAGTAAACAGGGACTTAGCTATGGCTACACCTTC. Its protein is CASSKQGLSYGYTF.